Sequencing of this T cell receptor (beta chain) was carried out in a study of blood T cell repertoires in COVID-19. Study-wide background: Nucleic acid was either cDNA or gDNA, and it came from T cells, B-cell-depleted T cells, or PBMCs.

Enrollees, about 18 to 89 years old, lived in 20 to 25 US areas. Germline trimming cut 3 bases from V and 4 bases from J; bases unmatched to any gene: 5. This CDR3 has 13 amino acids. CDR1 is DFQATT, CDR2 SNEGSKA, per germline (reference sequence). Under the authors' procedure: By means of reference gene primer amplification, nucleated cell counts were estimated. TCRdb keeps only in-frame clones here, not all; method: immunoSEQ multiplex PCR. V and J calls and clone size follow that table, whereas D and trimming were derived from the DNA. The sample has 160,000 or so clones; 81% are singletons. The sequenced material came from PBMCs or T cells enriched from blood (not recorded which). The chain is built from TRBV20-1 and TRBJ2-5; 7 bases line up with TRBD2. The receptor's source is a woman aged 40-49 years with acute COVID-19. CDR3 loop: CSASYPGGETQYF. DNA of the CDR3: TGCAGTGCTAGTTATCCGGGGGGAGAGACCCAGTACTTC.